The 32 T cell receptor beta chains reported below all come from one sample, sequenced in a study of blood T cell repertoires in COVID-19. The assay was immunoSEQ multiplex PCR, and TCRdb's table has in-frame clones only and misses some. The sample records hundreds of thousands of clones, approximately 90% being singletons. Sequencing used peripheral blood. Source of these receptors: a man in his fifties or sixties with COVID-19, enrolled during active disease.

This clone was counted a single time. The genes are TRBV11-3 and TRBJ2-1; TRBD2 matches 12 bases. The CDR3 contains 15 residues. V lost 6 bases, J lost 9 bases, and 9 bases stayed unmatched. The germline gives CDR1 SGHNT, CDR2 YENEEA. CDR3 protein: CASSLGLAGKSEQFF. The CDR3 DNA sequence: TGTGCCAGCAGTCTCGGACTAGCGGGAAAAAGTGAGCAGTTCTTC. Full variable domain (remainder filled in from reference TRBV11-3 and TRBJ2-1): EAGVVQSPRYKIIEKKQPVAFWCNPISGHNTLYWYLQNLGQGPELLIRYENEEAVDDSQLPKDRFSAERLKGVDSTLKIQPAELGDSAVYLCASSLGLAGKSEQFFGPGTRLTVL.

This chain joins TRBV3-1 (or the pseudogene TRBV3-2) and TRBJ1-1; D might be TRBD1 (6 bases). Trimming stripped 3 bases from V and 4 bases from J, with 6 bases between. Germline V CDR1 and CDR2: LGHDT, YNNKEL (reference sequence). The CDR3 spans 12 residues. The CDR3 DNA sequence: TGTGCCAGCAGCCAGGGGGCCACTGAAGCTTTCTTT. It is translated as CASSQGATEAFF.

This clone showed up just once. A much more abundant neighbour one base away suggests this may be a read error. The CDR3 DNA is TGTGCCAGCAGCCTGGGACAGGGGGTCTACAATGAGCAGTTCTTC. This sequence encodes CASSLGQGVYNEQFF. This chain uses TRBV5-5 with TRBJ2-1; 11 bases match TRBD1. Germline CDR1 and CDR2: SGHKS and YYEKEE (reference sequence). Losses at the gene ends were 4 bases for V and 3 bases for J; bases not matched to a gene: 3. The CDR3 is 15 amino acids.

The chain is built from TRBV29-1 and TRBJ2-7; no definite D call. Germline CDR1 and CDR2: SQVTM and ANQGSEA. V was pared by 1 base and J by 0 bases, with 10 bases between. The CDR3 is 14 amino acids. The CDR3 DNA reads TGCAGCGTTGAAGTGGGCCTACACTCCTACGAGCAGTACTTC. The encoded protein is CSVEVGLHSYEQYF.

The chain carries TRBV18 and TRBJ1-4; 7 nucleotides align to TRBD1. This CDR3 comprises 14 residues. The germline gives CDR1 KGHSH, CDR2 LQKENI. J lost 4 bases, V lost 6 bases, and 5 bases had no gene match. The DNA of the CDR3 is TGTGCCAGCTCGCCCGGGACAGTTAATGAAAAACTGTTTTTT. Its translation: CASSPGTVNEKLFF.

The rearrangement uses TRBV5-5 and TRBJ2-2; TRBD2 agrees at 13 bases. The germline V gene has CDR1 SGHKS and CDR2 YYEKEE (reference sequence). After removal of 5 bases from V and 1 base from J, the junction contained 2 bases not matched to a gene. This CDR3 region has 16 residues. The CDR3 region is CASSRTSGRNTGELFF. DNA for the CDR3: TGTGCCAGCAGTCGGACTAGCGGGAGGAACACCGGGGAGCTGTTTTTT.

The count of this clone is one. This chain links TRBV9 with TRBJ2-3, with 10 nucleotides matching TRBD2. V shed 1 base and J 1 base; nucleotides not matched to a gene: 6. The CDR3 is 17 amino acids. Germline V lookup: CDR1 SGDLS, CDR2 YYNGEE. This CDR3 reads CASSVLPGTSGTDTQYF. CDR3 nucleotide sequence: TGTGCCAGCAGCGTACTCCCCGGGACTAGCGGCACAGATACGCAGTATTTT.

The V call is TRBV5-4, the J call TRBJ1-2; TRBD1 matches at 11 bases. The CDR3 runs to 16 residues. Trimming took 4 bases from V and 4 from J; bases not matched to a gene: 9. In germline, CDR1 is SGHNT, CDR2 YYREEE (reference sequence). The CDR3 is CASSQGQGAQSYGYTF. The CDR3 nucleotides are TGTGCCAGCAGCCAAGGACAGGGGGCTCAGAGCTATGGCTACACCTTC.

The chain combines TRBV5-8 with TRBJ1-2; 8 bases align to TRBD1. J lost 6 bases, V lost 3 bases, and 4 bases had no gene match. The length of the CDR3 is 13 residues. Germline V gene lookup returns CDR1 SGHTS and CDR2 YDEGEE. The CDR3 nucleotides are TGTGCCAGCAGCTCGTTGACAGGGGATGGCTACACCTTC. Encoded protein: CASSSLTGDGYTF.

The CDR3 sequence is CASSKGLAGGDYGEETQYF. As DNA, the CDR3 is TGCGCCAGCAGTAAGGGACTAGCGGGAGGAGATTACGGAGAAGAGACCCAGTACTTC. This chain links TRBV5-1 with TRBJ2-5; 15 positions match TRBD2. Losses at the gene ends were 5 bases for V and 3 bases for J; bases not matched to a gene: 14. This CDR3 is built from 19 residues. Germline-derived CDR1 and CDR2 are SGHRS and YFSETQ.

This chain connects TRBV27 to TRBJ1-1, with 8 positions matching TRBD1. V shed 6 bases, J shed 10 bases, and the junction held 22 bases outside the gene matches. In germline, CDR1 is MNHEY, CDR2 SMNVEV (reference sequence). The CDR3 is 17 amino acids. CDR3 sequence reads: CASSHAQRQDRAVSAFF. CDR3 bases: TGTGCCAGCAGCCACGCTCAACGCCAGGACAGGGCCGTATCAGCTTTCTTT.

In DNA form, the CDR3 reads TGTGCCAGCCACGGCGGCAGGGGGGCCTATAGCAATCAGCCCCAGCATTTT. It specifies CASHGGRGAYSNQPQHF. The rearrangement links TRBV2 to TRBJ1-5; 7 bases agree with TRBD1. This CDR3 spans 17 amino acids. In germline, CDR1 is SNHLY, CDR2 FYNNEI. The V segment lost 8 bases and the J segment 0 bases; nucleotides outside the gene matches: 13.

The chain joins TRBV6-1 to TRBJ2-7; 7 nucleotides line up with TRBD2. The germline V gene encodes CDR1 MNHNS and CDR2 SASEGT. CDR3 length: 15 residues. Losses at the gene ends were 3 bases for V and 3 bases for J; bases not matched to a gene: 8. Here the CDR3 DNA reads TGTGCCAGCAGTGAGTCTTTGACTAGCAGCTACGAGCAGTACTTC. This gives the protein CASSESLTSSYEQYF.

The chain is built from TRBV28 and TRBJ2-7, with 7 bases lining up with TRBD1. The CDR3 has 14 residues. J lost 0 bases, V lost 7 bases, and 6 bases had no gene match. The germline V gene has CDR1 MDHEN and CDR2 SYDVKM. The CDR3 loop reads CASMGDSPSYEQYF. CDR3 DNA: TGTGCCAGCATGGGGGACAGTCCCTCCTACGAGCAGTACTTC.

This sequence joins TRBV5-6 and TRBJ2-1; 8 positions agree with TRBD1. Germline V gives CDR1 SGHDT, CDR2 YYEEEE. The V gene end was trimmed by 0 bases and the J gene end by 5 bases; junction bases not matched to a gene: 1. This CDR3 has 14 residues. The CDR3 sequence is CASSLGTGHNEQFF. CDR3 nucleotide sequence: TGTGCCAGCAGCTTGGGGACAGGGCACAATGAGCAGTTCTTC.

The chain combines TRBV7-2 with TRBJ2-3; 13 bases are a match to TRBD2. This CDR3 has 16 residues. Trimming cost V 5 bases and J 5 bases; bases outside gene matches: 7. The germline CDR1 and CDR2 sequences are SGHTA and FQGNSA. CDR3 DNA sequence: TGTGCCAGCAGCCAAGGGACTAGCGGGGTGATAGATACGCAGTATTTT. It specifies CASSQGTSGVIDTQYF.

This clone was seen once. This chain links TRBV29-1 with TRBJ2-1; 14 bases fit TRBD2. The V gene end was trimmed by 1 base and the J gene end by 7 bases; junction bases not matched to a gene: 12. Germline V lookup: CDR1 SQVTM, CDR2 ANQGSEA. The CDR3 consists of 18 residues. CDR3 in DNA: TGCAGCGTTGAAGGGACTAGCGGGAGGCCGGTGAGGAAGAATGAGCAGTTCTTC. It yields the protein CSVEGTSGRPVRKNEQFF.

This chain uses TRBV5-1 with TRBJ1-1; D is perhaps TRBD1 (6 bases). Germline CDR1 reads SGHRS; CDR2 reads YFSETQ. This CDR3 contains 16 residues. V was trimmed by 6 bases and J by 2 bases, leaving 20 bases between them. The CDR3 sequence is CASTQSRGATNTEAFF. In DNA, the CDR3 is TGCGCCAGCACTCAAAGCCGGGGGGCTACCAACACTGAAGCTTTCTTT.

The chain is built from TRBV18 and TRBJ2-6, with 7 bases lining up with TRBD1. The germline gives CDR1 KGHSH, CDR2 LQKENI. V lost 6 bases, J lost 1 base, and 9 bases stayed unmatched. The CDR3 consists of 17 residues. In nucleotides, the CDR3 is TGTGCCAGCTCGTCCCAGGGGGTAGGATCTGGGGCCAACGTCCTGACTTTC. It encodes CASSSQGVGSGANVLTF.

V and J are TRBV4-2 and TRBJ1-2, with D perhaps TRBD1 (5 bases). Trimming pared 1 base from V and 2 bases from J, leaving 14 bases between. Germline V gives CDR1 LGHNA, CDR2 YNFKEQ. CDR3 length: 16 residues. CDR3 sequence (DNA): TGTGCCAGCAGCCAAGGGAACTGGCAGGGAAACTATGGCTACACCTTC. Its translation is CASSQGNWQGNYGYTF.

Turning to this clone: This CDR3 is also generated by other DNA sequences in the sample. V gene TRBV2 combines with J gene TRBJ1-2; D is undetermined. The CDR3 has 13 amino acids. CDR1 SNHLY and CDR2 FYNNEI come from the germline V gene. Trimming removed 2 bases at V and 5 bases at J, with 9 bases between. For the CDR3, the DNA is TGTGCCAGCAGTGAAAGGCGGATTTATGGCTACACCTTC. As protein: CASSERRIYGYTF.

In regard to this clone: In the same sample, other DNA sequences code for this CDR3. This sequence joins TRBV18 and TRBJ1-2; D not certain. CDR1 is KGHSH and CDR2 is LQKENI in the germline V gene. V dropped 3 bases and J dropped 2 bases, with 10 bases sitting between them. This CDR3 has 14 residues. CDR3 in DNA: TGTGCCAGCTCACCTCTCAGTGGCAACTATGGCTACACCTTC. Translation gives CASSPLSGNYGYTF.

The J gene is TRBJ2-1, the V gene TRBV19; the D is unclear. Trimming cost V 1 base and J 2 bases, with 9 bases left between them. This CDR3 contains 15 residues. The V gene's germline CDR1 is LNHDA and CDR2 SQIVND (reference sequence). Written as DNA, the CDR3 is TGTGCCAGTAGTATAGTCGCTAACCCCTACAATGAGCAGTTCTTC. Encoded protein: CASSIVANPYNEQFF. Complete variable domain (other parts from reference TRBV19 and TRBJ2-1): DGGITQSPKYLFRKEGQNVTLSCEQNLNHDAMYWYRQDPGQGLRLIYYSQIVNDFQKGDIAEGYSVSREKKESFPLTVTSAQKNPTAFYLCASSIVANPYNEQFFGPGTRLTVL.

The chain uses TRBV2 and TRBJ1-6; 7 positions match TRBD1. The CDR3 runs to 15 residues. From germline, CDR1 is SNHLY and CDR2 FYNNEI. The V segment lost 2 bases and the J segment 9 bases; nucleotides outside the gene matches: 7. CDR3 nucleotide sequence: TGTGCCAGCAGTGAAAGAACAGGGGTTATTTCACCCCTCCACTTT. The encoded protein is CASSERTGVISPLHF.

Only a few counts were recorded for this clone. The chain has TRBV5-4 and TRBJ1-5, with TRBD1 as a possible D gene (5 bases). Per the germline V gene, CDR1 is SGHNT and CDR2 is YYREEE (reference sequence). Deletions cut 5 bases from V and 0 bases from J, with 12 bases between. The CDR3 totals 15 residues. In DNA, the CDR3 is TGTGCCAGCAGTCAGGGCCCTAATAGCAATCAGCCCCAGCATTTT. This encodes CASSQGPNSNQPQHF.

The chain is built from TRBV6-5 and TRBJ1-4; 8 nucleotides align to TRBD1. The CDR3 is 14 residues long. Germline V CDR1 and CDR2: MNHEY, SVGAGI. Trimming at V came to 6 bases and at J to 5 bases, leaving 5 bases not matched to a gene. The CDR3 bases are TGTGCCAGCAGCCGGACAGGGACAAATGAAAAACTGTTTTTT. The encoded protein is CASSRTGTNEKLFF.

The V gene is TRBV6-5, the J gene TRBJ2-1; 9 nucleotides match TRBD1. J gave up 4 bases and V 5 bases, and 6 bases lay outside the gene matches. The CDR3 is 15 residues long. The germline V gene encodes CDR1 MNHEY and CDR2 SVGAGI. CDR3: CASSRDRDSYNEQFF. The CDR3 nucleotides are TGTGCCAGCAGTCGGGACAGGGACAGTTACAATGAGCAGTTCTTC.

The chain couples TRBV6-4 to TRBJ2-2; 8 bases match TRBD1. This CDR3 region has 15 residues. After removal of 5 bases from V and 6 bases from J, the junction contained 8 bases not matched to a gene. Looked up from germline, CDR1 is MRHNA and CDR2 is SNTAGT. In DNA, the CDR3 is TGTGCCAGCAGTACAGGGGGGTTGATTGCCGGGGAGCTGTTTTTT. It is translated as CASSTGGLIAGELFF.

This chain connects TRBV2 to TRBJ2-1, with TRBD2 matching over 12 bases. The CDR3 extends over 15 amino acids. V trimming: 7 bases; J trimming: 7 bases; junction bases outside the gene matches: 8. Germline-derived CDR1 and CDR2 are SNHLY and FYNNEI. This CDR3 reads CASKSLAGGKNEQFF. In DNA, the CDR3 is TGTGCCAGCAAATCCCTAGCGGGGGGGAAAAATGAGCAGTTCTTC.

V usage is TRBV19 and J usage is TRBJ2-1; 9 nucleotides line up with TRBD2. The germline V gene encodes CDR1 LNHDA and CDR2 SQIVND (reference sequence). The V segment lost 0 bases and the J segment 2 bases; nucleotides outside the gene matches: 5. The CDR3 is 17 residues long. This chain's CDR3 is CASSIDLASGAYNEQFF. The DNA for the CDR3 is TGTGCCAGTAGTATAGATCTGGCTAGCGGGGCCTACAATGAGCAGTTCTTC. The full variable domain, completed using reference TRBV19 and TRBJ2-1, is DGGITQSPKYLFRKEGQNVTLSCEQNLNHDAMYWYRQDPGQGLRLIYYSQIVNDFQKGDIAEGYSVSREKKESFPLTVTSAQKNPTAFYLCASSIDLASGAYNEQFFGPGTRLTVL.

The rearrangement links TRBV7-9 to TRBJ1-2; the D gene is possibly TRBD1 (5 bases). V dropped 5 bases and J dropped 4 bases, with 11 bases sitting between them. The CDR3 contains 13 residues. Germline values: CDR1 SEHNR, CDR2 FQNEAQ (reference sequence). As DNA, the CDR3 is TGTGCCAGCAGCCATCCGGGGGGCTATGGCTACACCTTC. Amino acid sequence: CASSHPGGYGYTF.

This sequence joins TRBV5-1 and TRBJ2-1, with D perhaps TRBD1 (6 bases). Looked up from germline, CDR1 is SGHRS and CDR2 is YFSETQ. V lost 4 bases and J 10 bases, leaving 9 bases between the germline ends. CDR3 length equals 11 residues. The CDR3 sequence is CASSLGHEQFF. The CDR3, as DNA: TGCGCCAGCAGCCTGGGACACGAGCAGTTCTTC.